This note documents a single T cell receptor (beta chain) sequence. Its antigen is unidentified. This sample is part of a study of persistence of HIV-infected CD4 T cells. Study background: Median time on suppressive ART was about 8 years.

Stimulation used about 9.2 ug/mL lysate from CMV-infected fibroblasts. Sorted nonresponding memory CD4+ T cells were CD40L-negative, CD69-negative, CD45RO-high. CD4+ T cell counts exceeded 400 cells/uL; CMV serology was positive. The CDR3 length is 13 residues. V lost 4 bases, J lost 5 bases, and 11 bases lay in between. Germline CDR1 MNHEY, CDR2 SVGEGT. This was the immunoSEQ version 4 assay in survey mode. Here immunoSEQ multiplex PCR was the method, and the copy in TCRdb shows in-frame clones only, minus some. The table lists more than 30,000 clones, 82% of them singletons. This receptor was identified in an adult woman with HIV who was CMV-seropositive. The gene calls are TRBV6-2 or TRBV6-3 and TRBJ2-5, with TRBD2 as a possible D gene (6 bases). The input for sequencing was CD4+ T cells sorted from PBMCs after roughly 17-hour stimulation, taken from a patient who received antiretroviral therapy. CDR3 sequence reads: CASSWGRSETQYF. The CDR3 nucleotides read TGTGCCAGCAGTTGGGGGAGGAGCGAGACCCAGTACTTC.